This TCR beta chain is from a study of Tregs in tolerant kidney transplant recipients. Clones were read by immunoSEQ multiplex PCR, and TCRdb kept only the in-frame ones, dropping some. The data hold approximately 82,000 clones, with 90% to 95% observed a single time. The nonmyeloablative bone marrow transplants came from related graft donors, with transient mixed chimerism. CDR1 and CDR2 (germline): KGHSH, LQKENI. The V and J ends lost 3 bases and 2 bases respectively, with 5 bases between them. The CDR3 length is 12 residues. V and J are TRBV18 and TRBJ2-7; unclear D gene. This clonotype originated in a human patient who received a combined kidney and bone marrow transplant. Some T cells may have come from the graft donor. The source was CD4+ T cells from blood (PBMCs), collected 12 months after the transplant. The CDR3 region has the DNA TGTGCCAGCTCACCCGACACCTACGAGCAGTACTTC. It yields the protein CASSPDTYEQYF.